This T cell receptor beta chain originates from a study of blood T cell repertoires in COVID-19. The overall study: Samples taken during acute and convalescent COVID-19 were collected in the United States, Italy and Spain. Sample material is recorded as cDNA or gDNA derived from T cells, B-cell-depleted T cells, or PBMCs.

Authors' processing steps: The authors estimated nucleated cell counts from reference gene primer amplification. Method: immunoSEQ multiplex PCR; TCRdb's copy keeps in-frame clones and lacks some. The DNA was the basis for D and trimming; V, J and clone size are from that table. The sample shows over 200,000 clones, around nine tenths of them seen only once. The CDR3 is 13 residues long. The J segment lost 7 bases and the V segment lost 8 bases, leaving 1 base of the junction unmatched. The V call is TRBV12-3 or TRBV12-4, the J call TRBJ1-6; 11 nucleotides line up with TRBD1. The receptor was isolated from a man aged 18 to 30 with active or convalescent COVID-19. Sequencing was done on a sample of peripheral blood. CDR3 nucleotides: TGTGCCAGCCGGGACAGGGGGAATTCACCCCTCCACTTT. Its translation is CASRDRGNSPLHF.